The 13 T cell receptor beta chains below were found in one sample sequenced in a study of shared clonotypes between healthy human individuals. Assay: immunoSEQ multiplex PCR; the TCRdb copy retains only in-frame clones and omits some. The data show 2 million to 2.5 million clones, just under 95% seen once. Input material: naive CD4+ T cells from PBMCs. Subset in this sample: CD45RA+ positively selected. These receptors were collected from a man aged 18 to 30 in good health. Some clones in this sample may be carry-over from other donors' samples.

The chain uses TRBV6-6 and TRBJ2-2; 7 nucleotides align to TRBD2. The CDR3 spans 14 residues. The V gene's germline CDR1 is MNHNY and CDR2 SVGAGI (reference sequence). V lost 3 bases and J lost 8; bases outside the gene matches: 6. The CDR3 sequence is CASSYGTTLGELFF. The CDR3 region has the DNA TGTGCCAGCAGTTATGGGACTACCTTGGGGGAGCTGTTTTTT.

V gene TRBV14 combines with J gene TRBJ2-5, with D tentatively TRBD2 (5 bases). CDR3 length: 13 amino acids. V dropped 5 bases and J dropped 7 bases, with 14 bases sitting between them. Germline CDR1 reads SGHDN; CDR2 reads FVKESK. The CDR3 DNA reads as TGTGCCAGCAGCTCCTCAGCGGTTGGGACCCAGTACTTC. Its protein product is CASSSSAVGTQYF.

V and J are TRBV5-4 and TRBJ1-3, with D maybe TRBD1 (5 bases). This CDR3 spans 15 amino acids. The germline CDR1 and CDR2 sequences are SGHNT and YYREEE (reference sequence). V was pared by 4 bases and J by 2 bases, with 13 bases between. The CDR3 reads CASSIDSLAGNTIYF. The DNA for the CDR3 is TGTGCCAGCAGCATTGACAGCCTCGCTGGAAACACCATATATTTT.

The chain couples TRBV28 to TRBJ1-5; D gene ambiguous. In germline, CDR1 is MDHEN, CDR2 SYDVKM. This CDR3 has 15 residues. Between the trimmed V and J ends, which lost 3 bases and 4 bases, there was a span of 13 bases. The CDR3 DNA reads as TGTGCCAGCAGTTTGCGGACGGGTTATAATCAGCCCCAGCATTTT. It is translated as CASSLRTGYNQPQHF.

This chain connects TRBV18 to TRBJ2-5, with D maybe TRBD2 (6 bases). Germline loops: CDR1 KGHSH, CDR2 LQKENI. This CDR3 region has 14 residues. The ends were cut back, 3 bases at V and 5 bases at J, with 13 bases in the middle. The CDR3 spells CASSPGGFRETQYF. The CDR3 bases are TGTGCCAGCTCACCCGGGGGATTTCGGGAGACCCAGTACTTC. Filled out from reference TRBV18 and TRBJ2-5, the complete variable domain reads NAGVMQNPRHLVRRRGQEARLRCSPMKGHSHVYWYRQLPEEGLKFMVYLQKENIIDESGMPKERFSAEFPKEGPSILRIQQVVRGDSAAYFCASSPGGFRETQYFGPGTRLLVL.

The chain has TRBV30 and TRBJ2-7, with D possibly matching TRBD1 (5 bases). CDR1 GTSNPN and CDR2 SVGIG come from the germline V gene (reference sequence). V was clipped by 0 bases and J by 7 bases, with 13 bases between them. This CDR3 is 13 amino acids long. The CDR3 DNA sequence: TGTGCCTGGAGTGTAAGGGGTTTCGGGGAGCAGTACTTC. Protein product: CAWSVRGFGEQYF.

This clone was detected once. The CDR3 protein is CASSSEGTTSGNTIYF. CDR3 bases: TGTGCCAGCAGTTCCGAGGGAACCACATCTGGAAACACCATATATTTT. This chain joins TRBV6-5 and TRBJ1-3; no firm D call. CDR3 length: 16 residues. CDR1 and CDR2 (germline): MNHEY, SVGAGI. V gave up 4 bases and J gave up 1 base, with 14 bases separating them.

V gene TRBV2 combines with J gene TRBJ2-3; weak D call: TRBD2 (6 bases). V was pared by 4 bases and J by 2 bases, with 10 bases between. Germline CDR1 reads SNHLY; CDR2 reads FYNNEI. The CDR3 spans 14 residues. The CDR3 coding sequence is TGTGCCAGCAGTGGGTTAGCGGCCACAGATACGCAGTATTTT. This translates into CASSGLAATDTQYF.

This chain links TRBV27 with TRBJ2-6, with 8 bases that match TRBD1. With 6 bases clipped from V and 1 base from J, the junction kept 14 bases outside the gene matches. The CDR3 contains 19 residues. CDR1 MNHEY and CDR2 SMNVEV come from the germline V gene (reference sequence). The CDR3 sequence is CASRPIDRGERSGANVLTF. DNA for the CDR3: TGTGCCAGCAGGCCGATAGACAGGGGAGAGAGGTCTGGGGCCAACGTCCTGACTTTC.

CDR3 bases: TGTGCCAGCTCACGAGACAGGGGAGCAGATACGCAGTATTTT. It yields the protein CASSRDRGADTQYF. The chain links TRBV18 to TRBJ2-3; TRBD1 matches 8 bases. The CDR3 is made up of 14 amino acids. J lost 4 bases, V lost 4 bases, and 4 bases had no gene match. The germline V gene encodes CDR1 KGHSH and CDR2 LQKENI.

This sequence joins TRBV11-2 and TRBJ1-2; D is undetermined. V lost 2 bases, J lost 6 bases, and 10 bases lay in between. The CDR3 length is 13 residues. Germline V lookup: CDR1 SGHAT, CDR2 FQNNGV. CDR3 DNA sequence: TGTGCCAGCAGCTTAATCCGAAGCGATGGCTACACCTTC. It is translated as CASSLIRSDGYTF. The full variable domain, its missing parts supplied by reference TRBV11-2 and TRBJ1-2, is EAGVAQSPRYKIIEKRQSVAFWCNPISGHATLYWYQQILGQGPKLLIQFQNNGVVDDSQLPKDRFSAERLKGVDSTLKIQPAKLEDSAVYLCASSLIRSDGYTFGSGTRLTVV.

The rearrangement uses TRBV2 and TRBJ1-3; D gene uncertain. V dropped 1 base and J dropped 0 bases, with 7 bases sitting between them. In germline, CDR1 is SNHLY, CDR2 FYNNEI. The CDR3 extends over 15 amino acids. CDR3 DNA sequence: TGTGCCAGCAGTGAAGATGGGGTCTCTGGAAACACCATATATTTT. Translated, it gives CASSEDGVSGNTIYF.

The chain is built from TRBV5-6 and TRBJ1-4; 10 bases fit TRBD1. The CDR3 covers 14 residues. In germline, CDR1 is SGHDT, CDR2 YYEEEE. The V gene end was trimmed by 3 bases and the J gene end by 7 bases; junction bases not matched to a gene: 3. In nucleotides, the CDR3 is TGTGCCAGCAGCTGGGACAGGGGAAGTGAAAAACTGTTTTTT. Its protein product is CASSWDRGSEKLFF.